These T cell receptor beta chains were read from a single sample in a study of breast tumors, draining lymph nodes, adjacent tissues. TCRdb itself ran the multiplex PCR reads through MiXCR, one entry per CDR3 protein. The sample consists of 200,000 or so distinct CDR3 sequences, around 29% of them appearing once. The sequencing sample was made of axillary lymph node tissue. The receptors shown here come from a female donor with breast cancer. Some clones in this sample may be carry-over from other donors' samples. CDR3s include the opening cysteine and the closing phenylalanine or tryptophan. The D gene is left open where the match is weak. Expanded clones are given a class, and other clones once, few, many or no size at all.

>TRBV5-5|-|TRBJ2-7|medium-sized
CASSLAQGAYEQYF
TGTGCCAGCAGCTTGGCCCAGGGCGCCTACGAGCAGTACTTC
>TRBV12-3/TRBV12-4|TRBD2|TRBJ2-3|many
CASMTGGEGGETDTQYF
TGTGCCAGCATGACCGGGGGGGAGGGAGGGGAAACAGATACGCAGTATTTT
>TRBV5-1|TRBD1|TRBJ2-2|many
CASSLRTGGIGELFF
TGCGCCAGCAGCCTACGGACAGGGGGCATCGGGGAGCTGTTTTTT
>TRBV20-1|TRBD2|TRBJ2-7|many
CSARDSRAGGGYEQYF
TGCAGTGCTAGAGATTCCCGAGCGGGGGGAGGATACGAGCAGTACTTC
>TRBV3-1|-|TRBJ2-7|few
CASSYKNPYEQYF
TGTGCCAGCAGCTATAAGAATCCCTACGAGCAGTACTTC
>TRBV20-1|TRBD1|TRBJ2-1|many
CSARSPRDSIFNEQFF
TGCAGTGCTAGATCCCCGAGGGACAGTATCTTCAATGAGCAGTTCTTC
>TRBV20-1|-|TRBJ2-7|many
CSASGADVDEQYF
TGCAGTGCTAGCGGGGCAGACGTCGACGAGCAGTACTTC
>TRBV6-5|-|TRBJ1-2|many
CASSSLGTIDGYTF
TGTGCCAGCAGTTCATTGGGAACTATCGATGGCTACACCTTC
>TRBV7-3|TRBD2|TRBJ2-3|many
CASSLGVASGGRADTQYF
TGTGCCAGCAGCTTAGGAGTGGCTAGCGGGGGGAGGGCAGATACGCAGTATTTT
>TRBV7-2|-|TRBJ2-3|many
CASSLSHTDTQYF
TGTGCCAGCAGCTTAAGCCACACAGATACGCAGTATTTT
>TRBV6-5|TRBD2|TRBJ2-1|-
CASSRIAGVQDNEQFF
TGTGCCAGCAGCAGAATAGCGGGAGTACAGGACAATGAGCAGTTCTTC
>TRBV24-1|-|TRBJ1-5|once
CATSLGGNRGQPQHF
TGTGCCACCAGTTTAGGGGGAAACCGAGGGCAGCCCCAGCATTTT
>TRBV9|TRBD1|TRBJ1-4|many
CASSVATGQGNEKLFF
TGTGCCAGCAGCGTAGCTACGGGACAGGGGAATGAAAAACTGTTTTTT
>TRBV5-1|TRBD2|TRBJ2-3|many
CASSPTSGGADTQYF
TGCGCCAGCAGCCCGACTAGCGGGGGTGCAGATACGCAGTATTTT
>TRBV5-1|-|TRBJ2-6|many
CASSLQAVPGANVLTF
TGCGCCAGCAGCTTGCAGGCAGTTCCTGGGGCCAACGTCCTGACTTTC
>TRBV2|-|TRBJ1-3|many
CASSTENTIYF
TGTGCCAGCTCGACAGAAAACACCATATATTTT
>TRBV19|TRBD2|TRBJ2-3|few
CASSIIAGGRDTQYF
TGTGCCAGTAGTATAATAGCGGGGGGGCGAGATACGCAGTATTTT
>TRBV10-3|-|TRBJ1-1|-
CAISAENTEAFF
TGTGCCATCAGTGCGGAGAACACTGAAGCTTTCTTT
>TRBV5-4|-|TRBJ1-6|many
CASSLDHGNSPLHF
TGTGCCAGCAGCTTGGACCACGGGAATTCACCCCTCCACTTT
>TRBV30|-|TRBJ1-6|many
CAWSARGRGALHF
TGTGCCTGGAGTGCGAGGGGTCGTGGGGCCCTCCACTTT
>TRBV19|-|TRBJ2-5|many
CASSDKEETQYF
TGTGCCAGTAGCGACAAAGAAGAGACCCAGTACTTC
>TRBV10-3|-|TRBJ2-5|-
CASAEETQYF
TGTGCCAGTGCCGAGGAGACCCAGTACTTC
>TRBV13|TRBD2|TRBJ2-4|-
CASSSLRGGGLGNIQYF
TGTGCCAGCAGCTCCCTACGCGGGGGGGGCCTGGGAAACATTCAGTACTTC
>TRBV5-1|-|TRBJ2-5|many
CASSSSGMQETQYF
TGCGCCAGCAGCTCCTCGGGCATGCAAGAGACCCAGTACTTC
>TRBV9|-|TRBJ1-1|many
CASSAGDRINEAFF
TGTGCCAGCAGCGCCGGAGACAGGATTAATGAAGCTTTCTTT
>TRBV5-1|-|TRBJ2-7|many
CASSFGDSGEQYF
TGCGCCAGCAGCTTTGGGGATTCGGGCGAGCAGTACTTC
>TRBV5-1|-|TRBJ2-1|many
CASSSGGTYNEQFF
TGCGCCAGCAGCTCAGGGGGGACTTACAATGAGCAGTTCTTC
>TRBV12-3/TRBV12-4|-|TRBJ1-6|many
CASSFTGTSVNSPLHF
TGTGCCAGCAGTTTTACCGGGACTTCGGTAAATTCACCCCTCCACTTT
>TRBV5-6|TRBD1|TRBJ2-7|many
CASSRTGPYEQYF
TGTGCCAGCAGCCGGACAGGACCCTACGAGCAGTACTTC
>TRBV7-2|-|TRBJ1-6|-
CARSLGRWRNPPLHF
TGTGCCCGCAGCTTAGGTCGCTGGAGAAATCCACCCCTCCACTTT
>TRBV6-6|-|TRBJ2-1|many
CASSHSSENNEQFF
TGTGCCAGCAGCCATTCTAGCGAAAACAATGAGCAGTTCTTC
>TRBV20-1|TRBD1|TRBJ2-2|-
CSARDIGQGTTGELFF
TGCAGTGCTAGAGATATTGGACAGGGGACTACCGGGGAGCTGTTTTTT
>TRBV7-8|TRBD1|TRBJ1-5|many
CASSFRTGGGQPQHF
TGTGCCAGCAGCTTCCGGACAGGGGGTGGGCAGCCCCAGCATTTT
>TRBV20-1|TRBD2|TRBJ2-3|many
CSAPVGGSTDTQYF
TGCAGTGCCCCCGTGGGGGGGAGCACAGATACGCAGTATTTT
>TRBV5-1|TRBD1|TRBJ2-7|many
CASSPGQGGVTYEQYF
TGCGCCAGCAGCCCCGGACAGGGGGGTGTTACCTACGAGCAGTACTTC
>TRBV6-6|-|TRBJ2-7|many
CASSYERNSYEQYF
TGTGCCAGCAGTTACGAGCGGAATTCCTACGAGCAGTACTTC
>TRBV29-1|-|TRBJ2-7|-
CSARTGNYEQYF
TGCAGCGCCCGTACAGGGAACTACGAGCAGTACTTC
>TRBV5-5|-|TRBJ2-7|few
CASYLNGASGEQYF
TGTGCCAGCTATTTAAATGGAGCGTCGGGCGAGCAGTACTTC
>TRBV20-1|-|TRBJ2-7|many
CSAREWASYEQYF
TGCAGTGCTAGAGAGTGGGCATCCTACGAGCAGTACTTC
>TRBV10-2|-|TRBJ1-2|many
CASSEGGGRGYTF
TGCGCCAGCAGTGAGGGTGGAGGACGGGGCTACACCTTC
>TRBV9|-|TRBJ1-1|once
CASSMSFRTEAFF
TGTGCCAGCAGCATGTCCTTTCGCACTGAAGCTTTCTTT
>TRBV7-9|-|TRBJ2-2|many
CASSPGAAVITTGELFF
TGTGCCAGCAGCCCTGGCGCAGCGGTGATTACCACCGGGGAGCTGTTTTTT
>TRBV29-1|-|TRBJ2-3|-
CSVQRGATDTQYF
TGCAGCGTTCAAAGGGGGGCCACAGATACGCAGTATTTT
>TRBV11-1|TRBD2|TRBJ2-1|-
CASSLEAGGLGEQFF
TGTGCCAGCAGCTTAGAAGCGGGAGGGTTAGGTGAGCAGTTCTTC
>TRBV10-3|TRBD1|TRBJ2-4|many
CAISEGQGERNIQYF
TGTGCCATCAGTGAGGGACAGGGTGAGAGAAACATTCAGTACTTC
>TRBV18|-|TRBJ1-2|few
CASSPPVRSGYGYTF
TGTGCCAGCTCACCACCGGTCAGATCGGGCTATGGCTACACCTTC